This is a list of T cell receptor beta chains from one sample in a study of cytomegalovirus exposure and HLA in healthy donors. TCRdb keeps only in-frame clones here, not all; method: immunoSEQ multiplex PCR. The data contain 160,000 or so clones, approximately 86% of them singletons. Sequencing was performed on PBMCs. The receptors here all came from a woman under 30 in good health and CMV-seronegative. Each CDR3 is given with its conserved first and last residue. The order of the fields is J gene, D gene, V gene, clone size, CDR3 protein, CDR3 DNA. The D gene is left open where the match is weak. The size entry is marked missing in some rows and otherwise reads once, few, many or a size class.

>TRBJ1-5|NA|TRBV28|NA
CASSGRQGNQPQHF
TGTGCCAGCAGTGGGAGACAGGGCAATCAGCCCCAGCATTTT
>TRBJ1-1|NA|TRBV6-1|NA
CASTGRVRGNTEAFF
TGTGCCAGTACTGGGCGGGTCCGTGGCAACACTGAAGCTTTCTTT
>TRBJ1-2|NA|TRBV28|NA
CASSSPSGFGYTF
TGTGCCAGCAGTTCCCCCTCGGGGTTCGGCTACACCTTC
>TRBJ2-2|NA|TRBV6-1|NA
CASSGLGRGYTGELFF
TGTGCCAGCAGTGGATTGGGCAGGGGTTACACCGGGGAGCTGTTTTTT
>TRBJ1-1|NA|TRBV30|NA
CAWSVQWAEAFF
TGTGCCTGGAGTGTACAGTGGGCTGAAGCTTTCTTT
>TRBJ2-3|NA|TRBV30|few
CAWSVWGGPNTQYF
TGTGCCTGGAGTGTGTGGGGGGGGCCGAATACGCAGTATTTT
>TRBJ2-2|NA|TRBV27|NA
CASFSTDGTGELFF
TGTGCCAGCTTCTCTACCGATGGCACCGGGGAGCTGTTTTTT
>TRBJ2-7|TRBD1|TRBV19|NA
CASSSGQAESSYEQYF
TGTGCCAGTAGTTCAGGACAGGCCGAAAGCTCCTACGAGCAGTACTTC
>TRBJ2-1|NA|TRBV5-1|once
CASSYGEWQEVSVFGNEQFF
TGCGCCAGCAGCTATGGAGAGTGGCAGGAGGTCAGTGTGTTCGGCAATGAGCAGTTCTTC
>TRBJ2-2|TRBD1|TRBV30|NA
CAWRGTVYTGELFF
TGTGCCTGGAGGGGGACAGTCTACACCGGGGAGCTGTTTTTT
>TRBJ2-5|TRBD2|TRBV5-4|NA
CASVVGGAGVETQYF
TGTGCCAGCGTCGTGGGGGGAGCGGGGGTTGAGACCCAGTACTTC
>TRBJ2-5|NA|TRBV29-1|NA
CSVGPRNFQETQYF
TGCAGCGTTGGTCCCAGGAACTTCCAAGAGACCCAGTACTTC
>TRBJ2-1|TRBD2|TRBV30|NA
CAWRKGFGTSGNNEQFF
TGTGCCTGGAGGAAGGGCTTCGGGACTAGCGGAAACAATGAGCAGTTCTTC
>TRBJ1-1|TRBD1|TRBV7-3|NA
CASSPGTGATEAFF
TGTGCCAGCAGTCCCGGGACAGGGGCCACTGAAGCTTTCTTT
>TRBJ2-7|TRBD1|TRBV6-6|NA
CASSRDRDEQYF
TGTGCCAGCAGTCGGGACAGGGACGAGCAGTACTTC
>TRBJ2-2|NA|TRBV7-3|NA
CASSPQGPHNTGELFF
TGTGCCAGCAGCCCACAGGGCCCCCATAACACCGGGGAGCTGTTTTTT
>TRBJ1-2|TRBD1|TRBV19|NA
CASSTDRGRDYGYTF
TGTGCCAGTAGTACGGACAGGGGGCGCGACTATGGCTACACCTTC
>TRBJ2-1|NA|TRBV27|NA
CASRAGYYNEQFF
TGTGCCAGCAGGGCGGGCTACTACAATGAGCAGTTCTTC
>TRBJ2-7|NA|TRBV5-4|few
CASSDSLEQYF
TGTGCCAGCAGTGATAGTTTGGAGCAGTACTTC
>TRBJ1-3|NA|TRBV10-3|NA
CAISESRDSSGNTIYF
TGTGCCATCAGTGAGTCTCGTGACAGCTCTGGAAACACCATATATTTT
>TRBJ2-1|NA|TRBV2|NA
CASEEEGLYNEQFF
TGTGCCAGCGAGGAGGAGGGATTATACAATGAGCAGTTCTTC
>TRBJ1-1|TRBD1|TRBV28|NA
CASSFTSRGRNTEAFF
TGTGCCAGCAGTTTTACTTCCAGGGGGCGGAACACTGAAGCTTTCTTT